This T cell receptor beta chain was recorded in a study of blood T cell repertoires in COVID-19. The wider study: COVID-19 samples, acute and convalescent, were from the United States, Italy and Spain. T cells, B-cell-depleted T cells, or PBMCs provided the cDNA or gDNA that served as material.

The CDR3 is 16 residues long. Trimming cost V 5 bases and J 8 bases; bases outside gene matches: 12. The germline CDR1 and CDR2 sequences are MDHEN and SYDVKM. This clone occurred a few times. Original processing methods: The authors estimated nucleated cell counts from reference gene primer amplification. TCRdb keeps only in-frame clones here, not all; method: immunoSEQ multiplex PCR. Clone size and the V and J calls come from that table; the DNA yielded D and trimming. The sample holds about 210,000 clones; roughly 80% are singletons and the top ten take more than 9%. Patients of the Seattle cohort, enrolled during active infection, were followed longitudinally.

Sequencing used peripheral blood. The rearrangement joins TRBV28 to TRBJ2-1, with 10 bases that match TRBD1. The receptor's source is a woman aged 80 or older with COVID-19, enrolled during active disease. CDR3 nucleotide sequence: TGTGCCAGCAGTCATCAGACAGGGGGCGGTATCTATGAGCAGTTCTTC. Encoded protein: CASSHQTGGGIYEQFF.